This T cell receptor (beta chain) was sequenced in a study of T cells in Graves' hyperthyroidism and ophthalmopathy. Whole-study context: At initial diagnosis, before any treatment had begun, peripheral blood was obtained. Notes on the study in general: Expanded thyroid clonotypes (above 0.001) were mostly also found in blood.

This clonotype showed up many times. Its antigen is unknown. A patient was excluded if there was uncontrolled infection, other autoimmune disease, pregnancy or lactation. The source of the PBMCs was around 10 ml of fresh peripheral blood. Researchers amplified the TCR beta CDR3 regions from RNA transcripts. The HTBI primer set drove a first-round RT-PCR of the TCR CDR3. A single record per CDR3 protein comes from TCRdb applying MiXCR to the multiplex PCR reads. The table has 300,000 to 450,000 distinct CDR3 sequences, roughly 14% seen once. Germline CDR1 LGHDT, CDR2 YNNKEL (reference sequence). CDR3 length equals 15 residues. V lost 7 bases and J lost 5, with 21 bases in between.

The receptor comes from a woman in her thirties with Graves' ophthalmopathy. This sequence joins TRBV3-1 and TRBJ2-7; the D is unclear. The sequenced sample was blood. The CDR3 DNA reads as TGTGCCAGCAACACAGTTATGACCCGGGCCAACGAGCAGTACTTC. Protein sequence: CASNTVMTRANEQYF.